These T cell receptor beta chains were read from a single sample in a study of identical twins. Using its own MiXCR run on the 5' RACE reads, TCRdb lists one record per CDR3 protein. The data hold 570,000 or so distinct CDR3 sequences, with over 8.5% observed a single time. This sample was shared with a second study, whose subject was yellow fever vaccine responses in identical twins.

The sample taken for sequencing was PBMCs. The receptors originated from a woman younger than 35 in good health. Both conserved end residues are part of each CDR3.

TRBV6-5	TRBJ2-7	CASSYRQVPTYEQYF
TRBV4-2	TRBJ2-3	CASSELAGALTDTQYF
TRBV4-1	TRBJ2-3	CASSQNSPGQVTDTQYF
TRBV20-1	TRBJ2-7	CSARGGLALYEQYF
TRBV6-4	TRBJ2-2	CASSVGGDAGELFF
TRBV20-1	TRBJ2-7	CSARRNGPTGGGPYEQYF
TRBV24-1	TRBJ2-3	CATSDSPALDTDTQYF
TRBV20-1	TRBJ1-5	CSARGGGQPQHF
TRBV7-3	TRBJ2-2	CASGSGGGRTGELFF
TRBV29-1	TRBJ2-3	CSVVVVAGHGRDTQYF
TRBV4-3	TRBJ2-1	CASSQVLPQGQGNNEQFF
TRBV7-9	TRBJ2-5	CASSLGLTGGVQETQYF
TRBV11-2	TRBJ1-6	CASSLGRTIGPPLHF
TRBV20-1	TRBJ2-7	CSATNRGSYEQYF
TRBV11-2	TRBJ2-1	CASSLVGGVGNEQFF
TRBV3-1	TRBJ2-1	CASSHRGGPGSYNEQFF
TRBV5-1	TRBJ2-2	CASSYGANTGELFF
TRBV10-3	TRBJ2-1	CATFGLGWPGSYNEQFF
TRBV5-6	TRBJ2-1	CASSFRTGTGWDEQFF
TRBV6-2/TRBV6-3	TRBJ2-7	CASRSTGEGRYEQYF
TRBV11-2	TRBJ2-3	CASRPGLAGVTDTQYF
TRBV7-2	TRBJ2-7	CASSLFRSVIDEQYF
TRBV20-1	TRBJ2-7	CSASSTLSYEQYF
TRBV6-2/TRBV6-3	TRBJ2-3	CASRTGGRDTQYF
TRBV2	TRBJ2-1	CASRADRGDEQFF
TRBV28	TRBJ2-2	CASSWTSGRTGELFF
TRBV6-2/TRBV6-3	TRBJ2-1	CASSYVGLHEQFF
TRBV5-1	TRBJ2-7	CASRWSGRADEQYF
TRBV5-1	TRBJ2-2	CASTEGGATGELFF
TRBV7-2	TRBJ1-2	CASSLVAQGNYGYTF
TRBV24-1	TRBJ2-7	CATSDQGYEQYF
TRBV5-1	TRBJ2-7	CASSLVGQGAPEQYF
TRBV12-5	TRBJ2-2	CASGFGGGELFF
TRBV14	TRBJ2-1	CASSRASSGRSEQFF
TRBV28	TRBJ1-1	CASRTPGEPQAFF
TRBV5-6	TRBJ2-3	CACKVSLLYTDTQYF
TRBV3-1	TRBJ1-6	CASSQGGGLSPLHF
TRBV18	TRBJ1-1	CASSPSRIENTEAFF
TRBV30	TRBJ2-7	CAWTVGQGAYEQYF
TRBV7-2	TRBJ2-7	CASSPTPGLSYEQYF
TRBV6-5	TRBJ2-3	CASSYAGRWDTQYF
TRBV21-1	TRBJ2-2	CASSKAGSGELFF
TRBV5-1	TRBJ1-1	CASSSDSSYTEAFF
TRBV29-1	TRBJ2-7	CSVPKTGGVPYEQYF
TRBV12-3/TRBV12-4	TRBJ2-7	CASSFGGTGDYEQYF
TRBV12-3/TRBV12-4	TRBJ2-1	CASSSRQGRDEQFF
TRBV3-1	TRBJ2-2	CASSQRQDTGELFF
TRBV7-9	TRBJ2-2	CASSSRQSLSGELFF
TRBV9	TRBJ1-1	CASSVRDMSEAFF
TRBV7-8	TRBJ2-7	CASSPVGNTYEQYF
TRBV5-1	TRBJ2-5	CASNRDQETQYF
TRBV28	TRBJ1-4	CASSLRGPGEGEKLFF
TRBV3-1	TRBJ2-7	CASSHLAEGTYEQYF
TRBV7-9	TRBJ2-1	CASSSLGQGKEEQFF